The following is a T cell receptor (beta chain) sequence with its context. What it recognizes is unknown. TCRdb's copy holds only in-frame clones and misses some; the assay was immunoSEQ multiplex PCR. The sample gives some 2.3 million clones, more than 80% of which show up once; about 0.39% is in the top ten. The data were obtained in a study of shared clonotypes between healthy human individuals. Splitting the CD4+ cells yielded a CD45RA+ naive subset and a CD45RA-negative memory subset. Study-wide findings and caveats: Among non-shared clonotypes, generation probabilities were lower than among those shared by all four donors.

The V gene lost 10 bases and the J gene lost 7 bases, with 16 bases spanning the gap. The CDR3 totals 13 residues. CDR1 MDHEN and CDR2 SYDVKM come from the germline V gene. Sequencing input: naive CD4+ T cells from PBMCs. The subset was: CD45RA+ positively selected. The receptor was isolated from a man aged 18 to 30 in good health. Some clones in this sample may be carry-over from other donors' samples. This rearrangement joins TRBV28 to TRBJ1-4, with D maybe TRBD1 (6 bases). For the CDR3, the DNA is TGTGCCACCCAGGGGAAGGGGTTTGAAAAACTGTTTTTT. It yields the protein CATQGKGFEKLFF.